This T cell receptor (beta chain) was observed in a study of T-cell memory formation after mild COVID-19. Points from the study as a whole: Pre-infection memory showed some responding clones, and this suggested that cross-reactive memory joined.

With constant-segment primers, 5'RACE yielded cDNA libraries of TCR alpha and TCR beta that carried sample barcodes and UMIs. A single record per CDR3 protein comes from TCRdb applying MiXCR to the 5' RACE reads. The sample yields 10,000 to 15,000 distinct CDR3 sequences, around 15% seen once. This clonotype was counted at least ten times. The antigen is not known. CDR3 size: 14 residues. CDR1 SEHNR and CDR2 FQNEAQ come from the germline V gene (reference sequence). With V trimmed by 5 bases and J by 1 base, 4 bases remained unmatched. The V call is TRBV7-9, the J call TRBJ1-1, with 7 bases identical to TRBD1. Specimen: PBMCs or a T cell subset sorted from them (not recorded which). This receptor was taken from a man younger than 35 who had mild COVID-19 (a few samples of this study predate the infection). Cell type and time point are not known. DNA of the CDR3: TGTGCCAGCAGCCCCGGGACAGCGAACACTGAAGCTTTCTTT. The encoded protein is CASSPGTANTEAFF.